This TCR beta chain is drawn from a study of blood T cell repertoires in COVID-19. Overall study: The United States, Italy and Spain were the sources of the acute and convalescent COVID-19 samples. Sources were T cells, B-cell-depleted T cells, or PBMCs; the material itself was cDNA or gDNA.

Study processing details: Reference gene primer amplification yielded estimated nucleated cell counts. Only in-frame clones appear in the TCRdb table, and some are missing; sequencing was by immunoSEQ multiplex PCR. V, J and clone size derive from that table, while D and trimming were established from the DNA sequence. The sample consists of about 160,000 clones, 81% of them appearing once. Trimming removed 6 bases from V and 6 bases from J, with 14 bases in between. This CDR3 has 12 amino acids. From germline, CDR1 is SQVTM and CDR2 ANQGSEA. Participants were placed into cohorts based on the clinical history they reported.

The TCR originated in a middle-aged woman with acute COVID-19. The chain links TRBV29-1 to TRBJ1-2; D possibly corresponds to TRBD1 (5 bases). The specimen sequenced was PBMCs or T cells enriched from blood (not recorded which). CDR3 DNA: TGCAGCGTAGCCGGGGGGAGAGATGGCTACACCTTC. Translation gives CSVAGGRDGYTF.